Below, 2 T cell receptor beta chains from the same sample are listed, as sequenced in a study of blood T cell repertoires in COVID-19. Clones were sequenced by immunoSEQ multiplex PCR, and TCRdb holds only the in-frame ones, with some missing. The table includes just under 35,000 clones, 70% to 90% detected once. The material sequenced was peripheral blood. The receptors stem from a human donor in a cohort sampled during active COVID-19.

This rearrangement joins TRBV28 to TRBJ1-2, with 7 bases matching TRBD1. The CDR3 spans 14 residues. Trimming at V came to 6 bases and at J to 4 bases, leaving 8 bases not matched to a gene. The V gene's germline CDR1 is MDHEN and CDR2 SYDVKM. The CDR3 sequence: CASRETGLVYGYTF. DNA of the CDR3: TGTGCCAGCAGGGAGACAGGGTTGGTCTATGGCTACACCTTC.

This clone occurred a few times. The CDR3 DNA reads TGTGCCAGCAGCCCCGCGGTAGCGGGGGACTACGAGCAGTACTTC. Translated: CASSPAVAGDYEQYF. The rearrangement links TRBV7-2 to TRBJ2-7; 9 bases fit TRBD2. Germline V CDR1 and CDR2: SGHTA, FQGNSA. The CDR3 covers 15 residues. Trimming at V came to 5 bases and at J to 3 bases, leaving 8 bases not matched to a gene.